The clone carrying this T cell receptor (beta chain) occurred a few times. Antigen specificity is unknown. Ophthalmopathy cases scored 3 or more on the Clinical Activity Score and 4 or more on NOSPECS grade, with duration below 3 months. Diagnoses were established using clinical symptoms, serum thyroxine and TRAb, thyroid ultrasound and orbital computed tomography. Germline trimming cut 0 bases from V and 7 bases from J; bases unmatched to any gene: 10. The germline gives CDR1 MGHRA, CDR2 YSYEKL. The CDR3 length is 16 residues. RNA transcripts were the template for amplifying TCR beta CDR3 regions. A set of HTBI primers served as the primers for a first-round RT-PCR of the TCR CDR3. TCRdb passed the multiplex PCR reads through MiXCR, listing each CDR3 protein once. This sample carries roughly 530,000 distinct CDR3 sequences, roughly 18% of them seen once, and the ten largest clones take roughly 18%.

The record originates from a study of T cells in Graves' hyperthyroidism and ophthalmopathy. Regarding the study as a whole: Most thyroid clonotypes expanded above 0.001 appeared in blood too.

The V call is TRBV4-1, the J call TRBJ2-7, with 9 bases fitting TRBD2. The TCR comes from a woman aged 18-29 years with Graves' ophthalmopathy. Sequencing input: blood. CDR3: CASSQEAGGGAREQYF. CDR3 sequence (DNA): TGCGCCAGCAGCCAAGAGGCCGGCGGGGGGGCTCGGGAGCAGTACTTC.